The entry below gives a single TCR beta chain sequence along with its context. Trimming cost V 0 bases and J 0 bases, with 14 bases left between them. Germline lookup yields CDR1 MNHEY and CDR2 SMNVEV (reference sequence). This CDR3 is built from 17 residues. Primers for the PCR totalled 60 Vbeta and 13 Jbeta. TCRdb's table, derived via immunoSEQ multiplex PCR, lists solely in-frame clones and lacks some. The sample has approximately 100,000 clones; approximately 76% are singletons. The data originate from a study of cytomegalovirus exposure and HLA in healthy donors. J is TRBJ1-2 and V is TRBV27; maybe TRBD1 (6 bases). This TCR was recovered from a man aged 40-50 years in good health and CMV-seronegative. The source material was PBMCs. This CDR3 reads CASSLSYQGFANYGYTF. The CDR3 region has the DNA TGTGCCAGCAGTTTATCGTACCAGGGGTTCGCTAACTATGGCTACACCTTC.